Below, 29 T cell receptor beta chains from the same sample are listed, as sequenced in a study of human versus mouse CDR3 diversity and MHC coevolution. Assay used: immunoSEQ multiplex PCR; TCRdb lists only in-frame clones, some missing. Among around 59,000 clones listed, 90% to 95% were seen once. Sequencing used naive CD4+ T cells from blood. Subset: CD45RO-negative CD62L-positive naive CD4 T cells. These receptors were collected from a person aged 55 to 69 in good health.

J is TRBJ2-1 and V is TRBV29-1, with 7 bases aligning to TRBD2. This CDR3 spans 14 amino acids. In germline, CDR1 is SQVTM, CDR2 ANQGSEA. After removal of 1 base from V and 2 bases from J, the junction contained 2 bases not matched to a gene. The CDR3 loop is CSVEAGTTYNEQFF. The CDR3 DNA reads TGCAGCGTTGAAGCCGGGACTACCTACAATGAGCAGTTCTTC.

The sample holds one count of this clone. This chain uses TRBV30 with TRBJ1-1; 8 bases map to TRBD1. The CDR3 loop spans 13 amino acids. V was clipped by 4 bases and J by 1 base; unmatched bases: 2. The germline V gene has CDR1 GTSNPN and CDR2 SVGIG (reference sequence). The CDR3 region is CAWTGGGNTEAFF. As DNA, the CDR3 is TGTGCCTGGACAGGGGGCGGGAACACTGAAGCTTTCTTT.

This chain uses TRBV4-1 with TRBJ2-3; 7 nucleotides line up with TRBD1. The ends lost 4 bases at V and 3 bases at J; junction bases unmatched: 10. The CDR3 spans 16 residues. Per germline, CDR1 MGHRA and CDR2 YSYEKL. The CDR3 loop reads CASSRTPGQRTDTQYF. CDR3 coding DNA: TGCGCCAGCAGCCGGACCCCGGGACAGAGAACAGATACGCAGTATTTT.

Here the CDR3 DNA reads TGTGCCAGCAGTGAAGTAGGACAGGAAGGTGAAAAACTGTTTTTT. Residues: CASSEVGQEGEKLFF. The V and J genes are TRBV6-1 and TRBJ1-4; 7 bases align to TRBD1. Germline V gene sequence: CDR1 MNHNS, CDR2 SASEGT. The CDR3 totals 15 residues. V lost 1 base and J lost 7; bases outside the gene matches: 6.

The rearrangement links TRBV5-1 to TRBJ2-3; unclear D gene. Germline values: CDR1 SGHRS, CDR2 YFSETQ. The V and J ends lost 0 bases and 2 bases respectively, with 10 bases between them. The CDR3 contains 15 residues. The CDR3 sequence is CASSLALHPTDTQYF. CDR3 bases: TGCGCCAGCAGCTTGGCCTTACACCCCACAGATACGCAGTATTTT.

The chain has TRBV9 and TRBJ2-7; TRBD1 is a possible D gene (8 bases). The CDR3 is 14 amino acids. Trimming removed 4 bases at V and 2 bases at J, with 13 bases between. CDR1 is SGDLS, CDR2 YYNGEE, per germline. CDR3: CASSPQGGAYEQYF. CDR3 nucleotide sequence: TGTGCCAGCAGCCCACAGGGGGGGGCCTACGAGCAGTACTTC.

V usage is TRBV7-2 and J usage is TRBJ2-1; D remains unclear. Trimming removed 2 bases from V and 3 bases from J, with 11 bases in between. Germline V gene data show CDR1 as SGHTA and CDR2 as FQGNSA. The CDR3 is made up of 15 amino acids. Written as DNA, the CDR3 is TGTGCCAGCAGCTTATTTAGAGCTCTCTACAATGAGCAGTTCTTC. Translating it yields CASSLFRALYNEQFF.

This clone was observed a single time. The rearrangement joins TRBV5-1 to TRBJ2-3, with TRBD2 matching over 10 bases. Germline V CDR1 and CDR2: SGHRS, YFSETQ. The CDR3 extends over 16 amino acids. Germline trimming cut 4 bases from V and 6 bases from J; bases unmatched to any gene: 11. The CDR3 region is CASSRSQREGVDTQYF. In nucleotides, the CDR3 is TGCGCCAGCAGCCGCTCTCAGCGGGAGGGCGTGGATACGCAGTATTTT.

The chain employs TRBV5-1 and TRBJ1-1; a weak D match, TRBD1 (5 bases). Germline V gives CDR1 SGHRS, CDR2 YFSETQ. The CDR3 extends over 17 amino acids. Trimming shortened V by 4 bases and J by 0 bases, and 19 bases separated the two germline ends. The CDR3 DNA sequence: TGCGCCAGCAGCCTGGGGCCGGAGGGTTCCATGAACACTGAAGCTTTCTTT. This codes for CASSLGPEGSMNTEAFF.

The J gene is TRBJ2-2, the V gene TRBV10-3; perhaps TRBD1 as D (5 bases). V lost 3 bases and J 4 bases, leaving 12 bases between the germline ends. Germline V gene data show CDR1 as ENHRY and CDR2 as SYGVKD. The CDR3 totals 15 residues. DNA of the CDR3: TGTGCCATCAGTGACTCAATGGGGCCCACCGGGGAGCTGTTTTTT. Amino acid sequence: CAISDSMGPTGELFF.

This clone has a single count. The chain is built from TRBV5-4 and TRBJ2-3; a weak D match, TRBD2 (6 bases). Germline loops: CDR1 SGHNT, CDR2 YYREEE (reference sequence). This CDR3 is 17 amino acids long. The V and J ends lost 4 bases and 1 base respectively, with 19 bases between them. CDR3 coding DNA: TGTGCCAGCAGCGCCAATCTTCTAGCGAGCGGCACAGATACGCAGTATTTT. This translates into CASSANLLASGTDTQYF.

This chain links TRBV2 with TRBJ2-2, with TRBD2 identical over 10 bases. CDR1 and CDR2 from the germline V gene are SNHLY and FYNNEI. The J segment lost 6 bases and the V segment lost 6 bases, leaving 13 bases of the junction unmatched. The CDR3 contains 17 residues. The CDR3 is CASSGLPGLAISGELFF. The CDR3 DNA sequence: TGTGCCAGCAGCGGACTTCCGGGACTAGCGATTTCCGGGGAGCTGTTTTTT.

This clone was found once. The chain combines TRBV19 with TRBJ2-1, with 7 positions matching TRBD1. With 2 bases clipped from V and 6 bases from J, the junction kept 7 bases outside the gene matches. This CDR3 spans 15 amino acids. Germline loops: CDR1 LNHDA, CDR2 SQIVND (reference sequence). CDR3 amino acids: CASSIIRQGINEQFF. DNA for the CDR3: TGTGCCAGTAGTATAATAAGACAGGGTATCAATGAGCAGTTCTTC. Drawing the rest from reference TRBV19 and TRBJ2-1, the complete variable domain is DGGITQSPKYLFRKEGQNVTLSCEQNLNHDAMYWYRQDPGQGLRLIYYSQIVNDFQKGDIAEGYSVSREKKESFPLTVTSAQKNPTAFYLCASSIIRQGINEQFFGPGTRLTVL.

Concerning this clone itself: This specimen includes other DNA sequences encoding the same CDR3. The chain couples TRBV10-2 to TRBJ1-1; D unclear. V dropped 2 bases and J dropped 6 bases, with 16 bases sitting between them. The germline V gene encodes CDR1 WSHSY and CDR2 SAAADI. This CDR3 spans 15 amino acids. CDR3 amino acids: CASSEGPGTLSEAFF. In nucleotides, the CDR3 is TGCGCCAGCAGTGAGGGTCCGGGAACCCTCTCTGAAGCTTTCTTT.

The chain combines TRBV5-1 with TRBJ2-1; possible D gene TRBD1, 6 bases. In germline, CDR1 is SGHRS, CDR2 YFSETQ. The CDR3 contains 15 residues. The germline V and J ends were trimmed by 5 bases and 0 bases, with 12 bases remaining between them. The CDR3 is CASRTDRSSYNEQFF. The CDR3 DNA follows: TGCGCCAGCAGAACTGACAGGAGCTCCTACAATGAGCAGTTCTTC.

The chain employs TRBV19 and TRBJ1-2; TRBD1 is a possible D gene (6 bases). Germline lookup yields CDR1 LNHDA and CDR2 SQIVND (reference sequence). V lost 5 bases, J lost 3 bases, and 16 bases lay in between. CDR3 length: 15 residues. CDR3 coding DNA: TGTGCCAGTAGTTCTCTAGCGGGGGCAGACTATGGCTACACCTTC. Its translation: CASSSLAGADYGYTF.

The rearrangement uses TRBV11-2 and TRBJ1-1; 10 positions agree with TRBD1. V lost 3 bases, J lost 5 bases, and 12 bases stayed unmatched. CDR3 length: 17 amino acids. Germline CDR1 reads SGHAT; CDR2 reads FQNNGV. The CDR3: CASSLRAGQGIGTEAFF. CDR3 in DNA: TGTGCCAGCAGCTTGAGAGCGGGACAGGGGATTGGGACTGAAGCTTTCTTT.

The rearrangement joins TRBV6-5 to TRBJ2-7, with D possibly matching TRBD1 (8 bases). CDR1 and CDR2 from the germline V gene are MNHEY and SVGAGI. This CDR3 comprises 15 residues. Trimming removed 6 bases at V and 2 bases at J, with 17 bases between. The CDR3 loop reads CASRDKQGGTYEQYF. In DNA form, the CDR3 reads TGTGCCAGCAGAGACAAACAGGGGGGGACCTACGAGCAGTACTTC.

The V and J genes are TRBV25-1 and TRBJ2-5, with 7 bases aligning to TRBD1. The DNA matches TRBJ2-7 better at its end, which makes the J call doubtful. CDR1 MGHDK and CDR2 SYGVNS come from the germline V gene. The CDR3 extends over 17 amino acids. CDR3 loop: CASRPPAGTESSYEQYF. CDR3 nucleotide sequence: TGTGCCAGCAGACCTCCCGCCGGGACAGAGAGCTCCTACGAGCAGTACTTC.

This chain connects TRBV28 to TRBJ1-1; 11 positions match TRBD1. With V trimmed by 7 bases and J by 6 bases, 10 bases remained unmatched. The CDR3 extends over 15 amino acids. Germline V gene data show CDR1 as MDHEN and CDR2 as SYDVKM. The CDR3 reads CASTRGDRGTPEAFF. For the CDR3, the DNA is TGTGCCAGCACCAGGGGGGACAGGGGGACTCCTGAAGCTTTCTTT. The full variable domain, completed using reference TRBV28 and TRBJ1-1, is DVKVTQSSRYLVKRTGEKVFLECVQDMDHENMFWYRQDPGLGLRLIYFSYDVKMKEKGDIPEGYSVSREKKERFSLILESASTNQTSMYLCASTRGDRGTPEAFFGQGTRLTVV.

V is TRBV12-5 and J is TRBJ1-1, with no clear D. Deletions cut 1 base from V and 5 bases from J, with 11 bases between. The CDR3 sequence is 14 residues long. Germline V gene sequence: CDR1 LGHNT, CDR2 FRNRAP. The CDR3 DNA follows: TGTGCTAGTGGTTTGGGGGAGGGTTGGACTGAAGCTTTCTTT. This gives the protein CASGLGEGWTEAFF.

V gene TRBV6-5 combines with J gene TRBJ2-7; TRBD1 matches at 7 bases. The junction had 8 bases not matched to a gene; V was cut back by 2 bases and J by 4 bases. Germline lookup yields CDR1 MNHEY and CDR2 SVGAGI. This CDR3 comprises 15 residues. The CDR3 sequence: CASSYRDRGLYEQYF. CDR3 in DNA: TGTGCCAGCAGTTACAGGGACAGAGGACTGTACGAGCAGTACTTC.

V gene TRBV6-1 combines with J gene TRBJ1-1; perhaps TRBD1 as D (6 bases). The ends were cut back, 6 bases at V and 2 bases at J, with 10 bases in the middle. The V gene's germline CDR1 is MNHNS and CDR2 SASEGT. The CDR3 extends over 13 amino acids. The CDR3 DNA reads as TGTGCCAGCAGCCCGACAGGTAACACTGAAGCTTTCTTT. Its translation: CASSPTGNTEAFF.

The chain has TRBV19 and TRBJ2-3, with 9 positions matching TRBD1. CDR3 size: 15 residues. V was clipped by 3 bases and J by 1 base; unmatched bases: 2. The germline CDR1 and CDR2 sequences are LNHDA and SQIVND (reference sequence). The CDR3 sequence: CASSMGTGRTDTQYF. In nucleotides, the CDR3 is TGTGCCAGTAGTATGGGGACAGGGCGCACAGATACGCAGTATTTT.

CDR3 in amino acids: CASSPYRFYEQYF. The CDR3 DNA follows: TGTGCCAGCAGCCCGTACAGGTTCTACGAGCAGTACTTC. The chain links TRBV14 to TRBJ2-7, with D possibly TRBD1 on 5 matching bases. V lost 4 bases, J lost 3 bases, and 10 bases lay in between. The CDR3 extends over 13 amino acids. CDR1 and CDR2 (germline): SGHDN, FVKESK.

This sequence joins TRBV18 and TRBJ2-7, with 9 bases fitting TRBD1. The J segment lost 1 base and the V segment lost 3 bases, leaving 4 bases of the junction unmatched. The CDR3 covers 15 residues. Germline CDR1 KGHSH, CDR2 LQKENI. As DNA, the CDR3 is TGTGCCAGCTCACCCCCCGGGACAGGGTCCTACGAGCAGTACTTC. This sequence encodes CASSPPGTGSYEQYF.

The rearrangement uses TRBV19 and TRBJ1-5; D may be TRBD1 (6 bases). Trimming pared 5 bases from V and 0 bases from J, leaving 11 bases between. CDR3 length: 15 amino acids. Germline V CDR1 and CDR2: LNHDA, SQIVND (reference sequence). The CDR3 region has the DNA TGTGCCAGTAGTGCGGACAGCTATAGCAATCAGCCCCAGCATTTT. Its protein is CASSADSYSNQPQHF. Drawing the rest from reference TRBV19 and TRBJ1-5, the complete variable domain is DGGITQSPKYLFRKEGQNVTLSCEQNLNHDAMYWYRQDPGQGLRLIYYSQIVNDFQKGDIAEGYSVSREKKESFPLTVTSAQKNPTAFYLCASSADSYSNQPQHFGDGTRLSIL.

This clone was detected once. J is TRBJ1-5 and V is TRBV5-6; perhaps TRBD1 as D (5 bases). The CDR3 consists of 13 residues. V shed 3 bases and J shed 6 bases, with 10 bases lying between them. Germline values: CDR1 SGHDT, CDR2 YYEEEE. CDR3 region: CASSSRGGQPQHF. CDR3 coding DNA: TGTGCCAGCAGCTCCCGGGGGGGTCAGCCCCAGCATTTT. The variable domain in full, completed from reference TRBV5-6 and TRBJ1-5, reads DAGVTQSPTHLIKTRGQQVTLRCSPKSGHDTVSWYQQALGQGPQFIFQYYEEEERQRGNFPDRFSGHQFPNYSSELNVNALLLGDSALYLCASSSRGGQPQHFGDGTRLSIL.

The CDR3 bases are TGTGCCAGCAGCGCTAGACTAGCGGGAGTGTCGCACGAGCAGTACTTC. This encodes CASSARLAGVSHEQYF. V usage is TRBV7-8 and J usage is TRBJ2-7, with 12 nucleotides matching TRBD2. V trimming: 5 bases; J trimming: 5 bases; junction bases outside the gene matches: 10. This CDR3 spans 16 amino acids. Germline CDR1 is SGHVS and CDR2 is FQNEAQ.